This TCR beta chain was obtained from a study of blood T cell repertoires in COVID-19. About the study: The samples span acute and convalescent COVID-19 from the United States, Italy and Spain. Sources were T cells, B-cell-depleted T cells, or PBMCs; the material itself was cDNA or gDNA.

Deletions cut 3 bases from V and 8 bases from J, with 25 bases between. Germline assignment: CDR1 LGHDT and CDR2 YNNKEL (reference sequence). The CDR3 extends over 17 amino acids. Repertoires were generated with immunoSEQ multiplex PCR, while TCRdb's copy carries only in-frame clones and drops some. The table lists hundreds of thousands of clones, around nine tenths of them singletons. This chain connects TRBV3-1 (or the pseudogene TRBV3-2) to TRBJ1-2; D may be TRBD1 (6 bases). The specimen sequenced was PBMCs or T cells enriched from blood (not recorded which). The receptor's source is a woman in her fifties or sixties who had recovered from COVID-19. CDR3 nucleotides: TGTGCCAGCAGCCACTTGGACAGCCTATCCAATCGAGGAGGCTACACCTTC. It encodes CASSHLDSLSNRGGYTF.